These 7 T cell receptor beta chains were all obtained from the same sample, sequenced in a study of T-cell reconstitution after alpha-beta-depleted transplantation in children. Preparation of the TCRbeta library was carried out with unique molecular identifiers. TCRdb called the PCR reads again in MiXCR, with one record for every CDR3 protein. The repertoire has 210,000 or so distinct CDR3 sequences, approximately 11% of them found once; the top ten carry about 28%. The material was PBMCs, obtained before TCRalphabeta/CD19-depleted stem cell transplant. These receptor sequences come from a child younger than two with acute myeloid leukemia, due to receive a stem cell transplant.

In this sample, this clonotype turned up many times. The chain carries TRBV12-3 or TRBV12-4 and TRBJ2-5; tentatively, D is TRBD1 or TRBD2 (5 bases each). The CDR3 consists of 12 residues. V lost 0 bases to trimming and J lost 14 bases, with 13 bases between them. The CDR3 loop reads CASSLAGAGHYF. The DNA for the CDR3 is TGTGCCAGCAGTTTAGCCGGGGCCGGGCATTACTTC.

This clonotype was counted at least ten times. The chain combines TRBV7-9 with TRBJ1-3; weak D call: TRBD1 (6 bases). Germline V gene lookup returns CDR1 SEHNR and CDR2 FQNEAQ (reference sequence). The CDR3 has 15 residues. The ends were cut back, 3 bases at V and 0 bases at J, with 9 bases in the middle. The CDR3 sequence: CASSLRGISGNTIYF. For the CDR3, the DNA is TGTGCCAGCAGCTTGAGGGGGATCTCTGGAAACACCATATATTTT.

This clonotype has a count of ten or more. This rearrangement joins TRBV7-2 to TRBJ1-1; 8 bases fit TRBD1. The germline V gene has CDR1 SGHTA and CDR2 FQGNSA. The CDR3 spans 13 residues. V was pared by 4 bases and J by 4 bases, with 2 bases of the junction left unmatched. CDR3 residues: CASSYTGGTEAFF. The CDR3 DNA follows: TGTGCCAGCAGCTACACAGGGGGCACTGAAGCTTTCTTT.

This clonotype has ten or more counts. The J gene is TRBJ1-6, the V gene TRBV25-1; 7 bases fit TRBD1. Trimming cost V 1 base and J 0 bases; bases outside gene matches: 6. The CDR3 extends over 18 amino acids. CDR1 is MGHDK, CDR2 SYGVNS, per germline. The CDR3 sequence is CASSESPGQSSYNSPLHF. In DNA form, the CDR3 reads TGTGCCAGCAGTGAATCCCCGGGACAGAGCTCCTATAATTCACCCCTCCACTTT.

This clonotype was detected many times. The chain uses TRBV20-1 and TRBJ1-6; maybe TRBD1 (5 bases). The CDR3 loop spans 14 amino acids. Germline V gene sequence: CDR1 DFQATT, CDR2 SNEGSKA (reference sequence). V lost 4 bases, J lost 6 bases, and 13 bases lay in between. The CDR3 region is CSATPQGPNSPLHF. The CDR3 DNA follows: TGCAGTGCTACCCCGCAGGGCCCTAATTCACCCCTCCACTTT.

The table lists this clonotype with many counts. As DNA, the CDR3 is TGTGCCAGCAGTTTAGCCGCCCTCGGAGAGACCCAGTACTTC. Protein product: CASSLAALGETQYF. The chain has TRBV28 and TRBJ2-5; D is unclear. With 2 bases removed from V and 4 bases from J, the gap between germline ends came to 11 bases. Germline lookup yields CDR1 MDHEN and CDR2 SYDVKM. The CDR3 has 14 residues.

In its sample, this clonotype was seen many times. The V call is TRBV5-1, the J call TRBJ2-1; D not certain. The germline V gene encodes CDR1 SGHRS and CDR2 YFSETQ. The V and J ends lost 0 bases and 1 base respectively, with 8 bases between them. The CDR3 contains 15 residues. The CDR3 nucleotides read TGCGCCAGCAGCTTGGGAGTTGCTTCCTACAATGAGCAGTTCTTC. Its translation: CASSLGVASYNEQFF.